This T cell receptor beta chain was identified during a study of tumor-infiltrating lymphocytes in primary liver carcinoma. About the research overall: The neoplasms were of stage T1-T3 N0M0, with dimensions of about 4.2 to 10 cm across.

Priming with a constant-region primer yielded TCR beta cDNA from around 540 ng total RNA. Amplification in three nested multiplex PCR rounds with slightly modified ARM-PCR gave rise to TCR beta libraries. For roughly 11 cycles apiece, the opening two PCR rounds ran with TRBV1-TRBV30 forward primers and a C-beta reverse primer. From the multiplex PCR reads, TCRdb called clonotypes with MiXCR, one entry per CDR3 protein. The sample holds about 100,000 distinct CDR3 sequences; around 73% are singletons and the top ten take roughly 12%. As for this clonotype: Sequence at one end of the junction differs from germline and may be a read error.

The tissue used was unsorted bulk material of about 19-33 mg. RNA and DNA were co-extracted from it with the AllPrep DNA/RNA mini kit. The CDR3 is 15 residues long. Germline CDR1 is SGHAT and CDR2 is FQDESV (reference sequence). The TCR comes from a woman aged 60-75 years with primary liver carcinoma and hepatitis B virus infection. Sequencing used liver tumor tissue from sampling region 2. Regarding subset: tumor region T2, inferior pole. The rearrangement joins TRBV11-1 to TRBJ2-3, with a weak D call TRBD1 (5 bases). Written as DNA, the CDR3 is TGTACCAGCAGTCGTTCTTCAGGGTTCACATATACGCAGTATTTT. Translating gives CTSSRSSGFTYTQYF. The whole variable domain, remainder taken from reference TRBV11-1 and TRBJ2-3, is EAEVAQSPRYKITEKSQAVAFWCDPISGHATLYWYRQILGQGPELLVQFQDESVVDDSQLPKDRFSAERLKGVDSTLKIQPAELGDSAMYLCTSSRSSGFTYTQYFGPGTRLTVL.